What follows are 31 T cell receptor beta chains derived from one specimen sequenced in a study of blood T cells in healthy people across ages. For the second PCR, which ran for roughly 6 to 12 cycles, a sample-barcoded 5' primer and a J-beta primer mix were used. One entry per CDR3 protein results from TCRdb running MiXCR on the 5' RACE reads. The table has roughly 2 million distinct CDR3 sequences, approximately 50% seen once. The material sequenced was blood. The source of these receptors is a woman aged 40 to 50 in good health.

The chain has TRBV20-1 and TRBJ2-1; D might be TRBD1 (6 bases). CDR1 DFQATT and CDR2 SNEGSKA come from the germline V gene (reference sequence). The CDR3 has 15 residues. With 3 bases removed from V and 0 bases from J, the gap between germline ends came to 12 bases. Here the CDR3 reads CSARNRDNSYNEQFF. The CDR3 DNA follows: TGCAGTGCTAGGAACCGGGACAACTCCTACAATGAGCAGTTCTTC.

This clonotype has a handful of counts. The chain joins TRBV7-9 to TRBJ2-1, with 16 bases identical to TRBD2. The CDR3 has 18 residues. V trimming: 5 bases; J trimming: 1 base; junction bases outside the gene matches: 5. Germline V CDR1 and CDR2: SEHNR, FQNEAQ (reference sequence). This chain's CDR3 is CASSPGLAGGQSYNEQFF. The CDR3 nucleotides read TGTGCCAGCAGCCCGGGACTAGCGGGGGGGCAATCCTACAATGAGCAGTTCTTC.

This clonotype occurred once. The rearrangement links TRBV7-2 to TRBJ2-3; 9 bases match TRBD2. The CDR3 spans 15 residues. V trimming: 6 bases; J trimming: 3 bases; junction bases outside the gene matches: 7. The germline gives CDR1 SGHTA, CDR2 FQGNSA. Written as DNA, the CDR3 is TGTGCCAGCAGGGAACCGGGACTAGCAACAGATACGCAGTATTTT. This encodes CASREPGLATDTQYF.

V gene TRBV6-2 or TRBV6-3 combines with J gene TRBJ2-7, with 7 bases lining up with TRBD1. Matching the DNA end better, TRBJ2-5 makes the J call doubtful. The length of the CDR3 is 16 residues. The germline V gene encodes CDR1 MNHEY and CDR2 SVGEGT. The CDR3 sequence: CASSSWGTDKSETQYF. The CDR3 coding sequence is TGTGCCAGCAGTTCCTGGGGGACAGATAAGAGTGAGACCCAGTACTTC.

As to this clonotype: A single base separates this from a much larger clone, so it may be a read error. The chain recombines TRBV12-3 or TRBV12-4 with TRBJ2-7, with D uncertain. This CDR3 contains 14 residues. V dropped 6 bases and J dropped 10 bases, with 22 bases sitting between them. The DNA of the CDR3 is TGTGCCAGCAGCTACCGACAAAAAGAAGAGGCCCAGTACTTC. Protein: CASSYRQKEEAQYF.

This clonotype was picked up many times. The chain joins TRBV28 to TRBJ2-7; weak D call: TRBD2 (6 bases). CDR3 length equals 16 residues. Deletions cut 2 bases from V and 2 bases from J, with 16 bases between. Germline lookup yields CDR1 MDHEN and CDR2 SYDVKM. DNA of the CDR3: TGTGCCAGCAGTTTACTTTCCGGGGACTCAACCTACGAGCAGTACTTC. Protein: CASSLLSGDSTYEQYF.

The rearrangement joins TRBV28 to TRBJ2-3; the D call may be TRBD1 or TRBD2 (6 bases each). This CDR3 has 15 amino acids. Germline CDR1 is MDHEN and CDR2 is SYDVKM. Trimming took off 7 bases at V and 1 base at J, with 15 bases between the two ends. CDR3 bases: TGTGCCAGCACCATCGGAAGGGGGGGCACAGATACGCAGTATTTT. It specifies CASTIGRGGTDTQYF.

V gene TRBV29-1 combines with J gene TRBJ2-5, with D unresolved. The length of the CDR3 is 13 residues. Germline loops: CDR1 SQVTM, CDR2 ANQGSEA. V lost 7 bases to trimming and J lost 1 base, with 13 bases between them. For the CDR3, the DNA is TGCAGCGCCAGCTGGCGGTTCCAAGAGACCCAGTACTTC. Translated, it gives CSASWRFQETQYF.

V usage is TRBV3-1 and J usage is TRBJ2-7; 9 nucleotides agree with TRBD1. V shed 3 bases, J shed 4 bases, and the junction held 4 bases outside the gene matches. From germline, CDR1 is LGHDT and CDR2 YNNKEL (reference sequence). This CDR3 comprises 14 residues. For the CDR3, the DNA is TGTGCCAGCAGCCATTGGGACAGGGTATACGAGCAGTACTTC. It translates to CASSHWDRVYEQYF.

In this sample, this clonotype turned up once. This chain connects TRBV7-7 to TRBJ2-5; the match to TRBD1 covers 9 bases. This CDR3 has 16 residues. Per germline, CDR1 SSHAT and CDR2 FNYEAQ (reference sequence). As DNA, the CDR3 is TGTGCTAGCGGCTTAGCACAGGGGGCGGATTCCGAGACCCAGTACTTC. Protein product: CASGLAQGADSETQYF.

V and J are TRBV28 and TRBJ2-3; TRBD2 is a possible D gene (6 bases). V shed 6 bases and J shed 5 bases, with 15 bases lying between them. The CDR3 contains 14 residues. Per germline, CDR1 MDHEN and CDR2 SYDVKM. The CDR3 here is CASRKSGSLDTQYF. In nucleotides, the CDR3 is TGTGCCAGCAGGAAAAGCGGGTCTTTAGATACGCAGTATTTT.

V is TRBV13 and J is TRBJ1-2, with D perhaps matching TRBD1 (5 bases). V was clipped by 6 bases and J by 6 bases, with 20 bases between them. The CDR3 covers 15 residues. CDR1 and CDR2 (germline): PRHDT, FYEKMQ (reference sequence). CDR3: CASSEGLQGGHGYTF. The CDR3 nucleotides are TGTGCCAGCAGTGAGGGTCTCCAGGGAGGCCATGGCTACACCTTC.

This clonotype was detected a few times. The chain employs TRBV15 and TRBJ2-7; a possible D gene is TRBD1 (6 bases). CDR1 LNHNV and CDR2 YYDKDF come from the germline V gene (reference sequence). CDR3 length: 14 amino acids. V gave up 6 bases and J gave up 5 bases, with 17 bases separating them. CDR3 loop: CATRRVGASDEQYF. The DNA of the CDR3 is TGTGCCACCAGGAGGGTGGGGGCGTCGGACGAGCAGTACTTC.

V and J are TRBV3-1 and TRBJ2-5; D perhaps matches TRBD1 (6 bases). V lost 3 bases and J 4 bases, leaving 12 bases between the germline ends. The germline V gene encodes CDR1 LGHDT and CDR2 YNNKEL (reference sequence). There are 14 residues in the CDR3. CDR3 protein: CASSQSPGVETQYF. The DNA of the CDR3 is TGTGCCAGCAGCCAGTCTCCAGGGGTAGAGACCCAGTACTTC.

This clonotype is a singleton in its sample. The gene calls are TRBV27 and TRBJ2-5, with D unresolved. The CDR3 sequence is 16 residues long. Germline CDR1 reads MNHEY; CDR2 reads SMNVEV (reference sequence). Between the trimmed V and J ends, which lost 3 bases and 5 bases, there was a span of 19 bases. CDR3: CASSFRPDGSDETQYF. The CDR3 bases are TGTGCCAGCAGTTTCAGGCCGGACGGGTCCGACGAGACCCAGTACTTC.

The rearrangement uses TRBV3-1 and TRBJ2-1, with D perhaps TRBD2 (5 bases). CDR1 LGHDT and CDR2 YNNKEL come from the germline V gene (reference sequence). Trimming took 4 bases from V and 8 from J, leaving 15 bases between them. This CDR3 region has 14 residues. In nucleotides, the CDR3 is TGTGCCAGCAGCCGCCACACGGGGAACGATGAGCAGTTCTTC. Encoded protein: CASSRHTGNDEQFF.

The CDR3, as DNA: TGTGCCAGCAAGGAAAGCTCCTACAATGAGCAGTTCTTC. The encoded protein is CASKESSYNEQFF. The rearrangement uses TRBV12-3 or TRBV12-4 and TRBJ2-1, with D hard to call. CDR3 size: 13 residues. Trimming cost V 7 bases and J 0 bases, with 7 bases left between them.

This clonotype was observed a few times. The chain carries TRBV10-3 and TRBJ1-2; D possibly corresponds to TRBD1 (6 bases). The V gene's germline CDR1 is ENHRY and CDR2 SYGVKD. The V end was cut by 2 bases, the J end by 8 bases, with 18 bases between. The CDR3 runs 15 residues. CDR3 sequence reads: CAISEGLRQARGYTF. The CDR3 DNA sequence: TGTGCCATCAGTGAGGGGCTAAGACAGGCTCGGGGCTACACCTTC.

This clonotype was seen more than once but under ten times. The V gene is TRBV20-1, the J gene TRBJ1-6, with 9 bases fitting TRBD1. The CDR3 consists of 14 residues. J lost 7 bases, V lost 6 bases, and 7 bases had no gene match. Per the germline V gene, CDR1 is DFQATT and CDR2 is SNEGSKA (reference sequence). The CDR3 reads CSAGRDRVNSPLHF. CDR3 coding DNA: TGCAGTGCGGGGAGGGACAGGGTAAATTCACCCCTCCACTTT.

This clonotype has only one observation. The rearrangement links TRBV29-1 to TRBJ1-2; possible D gene TRBD1, 5 bases. This CDR3 has 13 amino acids. The germline V gene has CDR1 SQVTM and CDR2 ANQGSEA. V lost 0 bases, J lost 7 bases, and 12 bases lay in between. CDR3 amino acids: CSVEDRGLAGYTF. In DNA form, the CDR3 reads TGCAGCGTTGAAGATAGGGGCCTGGCTGGCTACACCTTC.

The chain carries TRBV29-1 and TRBJ2-5; possibly TRBD1 for D (5 bases). Trimming left V 3 bases short and J 7 bases short, with 9 bases between. The CDR3 has 11 residues. Germline V gene lookup returns CDR1 SQVTM and CDR2 ANQGSEA. The CDR3 sequence: CSVEAQGTQYF. The CDR3 DNA is TGCAGCGTTGAGGCCCAGGGGACCCAGTACTTC.

The chain uses TRBV20-1 and TRBJ1-4; D gene unclear. Germline-derived CDR1 and CDR2 are DFQATT and SNEGSKA (reference sequence). The CDR3 is 14 amino acids. In nucleotides, the CDR3 is TGCAGCGCGGGAGGAAGGACCCAACGGGAAAAACTGTTTTTT. It specifies CSAGGRTQREKLFF.

V gene TRBV6-6 combines with J gene TRBJ1-6; TRBD1 might be the D (6 bases). This CDR3 is built from 16 residues. Germline V gene lookup returns CDR1 MNHNY and CDR2 SVGAGI (reference sequence). Trimming cost V 0 bases and J 10 bases, with 16 bases left between them. Here the CDR3 DNA reads TGTGCCAGCAGTTACTCACCGGACAGTCTCGTATCACCCCTCCACTTT. This sequence encodes CASSYSPDSLVSPLHF.

The chain uses TRBV20-1 and TRBJ1-4; D might be TRBD1 (5 bases). The germline V gene encodes CDR1 DFQATT and CDR2 SNEGSKA (reference sequence). V lost 0 bases and J lost 8, with 16 bases in between. This CDR3 is built from 15 residues. For the CDR3, the DNA is TGCAGTGCTAGAGAATCGAGGAGGGGATGGGAAAAACTGTTTTTT. Its translation is CSARESRRGWEKLFF.

J is TRBJ2-7 and V is TRBV4-3, with 9 bases matching TRBD1. The CDR3 spans 16 residues. V was pared by 1 base and J by 4 bases, with 8 bases of the junction left unmatched. CDR1 is LGHNA, CDR2 YSLEER, per germline. CDR3 sequence reads: CASSQATGQGLYEQYF. The CDR3 coding sequence is TGCGCCAGCAGCCAAGCTACGGGACAGGGCCTATACGAGCAGTACTTC.

A few counts support this clonotype. V and J are TRBV2 and TRBJ2-7, with TRBD2 as a possible D gene (5 bases). The CDR3 has 14 residues. From germline, CDR1 is SNHLY and CDR2 FYNNEI. Trimming cost V 5 bases and J 4 bases, with 15 bases left between them. CDR3 region: CASSHIKTGYEQYF. The CDR3 region has the DNA TGTGCCAGCAGTCATATCAAGACGGGGTACGAGCAGTACTTC.

This clonotype has only a few counts. The genes are TRBV7-2 and TRBJ2-7; D gene uncertain. The CDR3 covers 11 residues. Germline V gene data show CDR1 as SGHTA and CDR2 as FQGNSA. The V gene lost 5 bases and the J gene lost 5 bases, with 7 bases spanning the gap. CDR3 DNA: TGTGCCAGCAGCGCTCGAAACGAGCAGTACTTC. Its translation is CASSARNEQYF.

The chain links TRBV3-1 to TRBJ2-4; D perhaps matches TRBD2 (5 bases). Matching the DNA end better, TRBJ2-7 makes the J call doubtful. Germline values: CDR1 LGHDT, CDR2 YNNKEL (reference sequence). The CDR3 runs 16 residues. CDR3 protein: CASSQGVGIPSYEQYF. The CDR3 DNA follows: TGTGCCAGCAGCCAAGGGGTCGGGATTCCCTCCTACGAGCAGTACTTC.

This clonotype appeared a few times. V and J are TRBV29-1 and TRBJ2-5; 7 nucleotides match TRBD1. Germline CDR1 reads SQVTM; CDR2 reads ANQGSEA. V was pared by 6 bases and J by 3 bases, with 7 bases of the junction left unmatched. The length of the CDR3 is 13 residues. CDR3 sequence (DNA): TGCAGCGTGGGAAGGGGGCACGAAGAGACCCAGTACTTC. Amino acids: CSVGRGHEETQYF.

This clonotype was picked up a small number of times. CDR3 residues: CSVPEEGLDDSKWGTQYF. The DNA for the CDR3 is TGCAGCGTTCCCGAAGAGGGACTAGATGATTCCAAGTGGGGGACCCAGTACTTC. The chain uses TRBV29-1 and TRBJ2-7, with 8 bases identical to TRBD2. TRBJ2-5 explains the end of the DNA better; the J call may be wrong. Germline-derived CDR1 and CDR2 are SQVTM and ANQGSEA. The CDR3 is 18 amino acids.

The chain combines TRBV29-1 with TRBJ2-1; D possibly corresponds to TRBD2 (6 bases). CDR3 length: 14 amino acids. V was pared by 4 bases and J by 6 bases, with 16 bases between. Germline CDR1 reads SQVTM; CDR2 reads ANQGSEA. DNA for the CDR3: TGCAGCGTTGTCCCCAGGGCGGGGATCAATGAGCAGTTCTTC. Amino acid sequence: CSVVPRAGINEQFF.